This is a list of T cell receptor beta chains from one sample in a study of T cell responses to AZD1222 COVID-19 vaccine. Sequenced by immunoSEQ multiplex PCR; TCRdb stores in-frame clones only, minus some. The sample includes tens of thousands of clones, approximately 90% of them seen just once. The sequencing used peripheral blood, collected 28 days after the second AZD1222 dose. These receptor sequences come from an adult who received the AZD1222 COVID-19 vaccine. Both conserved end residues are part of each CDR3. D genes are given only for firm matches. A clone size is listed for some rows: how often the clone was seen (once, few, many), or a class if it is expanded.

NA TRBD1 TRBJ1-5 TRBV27 CASRDSHRGGIQPQHF TGTGCCAGCAGGGACTCGCACAGGGGTGGAATCCAGCCCCAGCATTTT
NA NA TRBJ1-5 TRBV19 CASSTRDPSNNQPQHF TGTGCCAGTAGTACCCGGGACCCAAGCAACAATCAGCCCCAGCATTTT
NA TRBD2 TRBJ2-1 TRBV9 CASSVVRAGGLDEQFF TGTGCCAGCAGCGTAGTTCGAGCGGGGGGTCTAGATGAGCAGTTCTTC
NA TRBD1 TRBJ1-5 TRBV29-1 CSVRTGGQPQHF TGCAGCGTTCGGACAGGTGGACAGCCCCAGCATTTT
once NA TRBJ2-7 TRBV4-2 CASSQETGRGYEQYF TGTGCCAGCAGCCAAGAAACAGGGAGAGGCTACGAGCAGTACTTC
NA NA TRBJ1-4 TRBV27 CASSPSYLLSNEKLFF TGTGCCAGCAGTCCATCCTACTTACTTTCCAATGAAAAACTGTTTTTT
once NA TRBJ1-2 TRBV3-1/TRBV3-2 CASSPLQGIGGYTF TGTGCCAGCAGCCCACTACAGGGCATAGGGGGCTACACCTTC
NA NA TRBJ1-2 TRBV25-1 CASRGGGGDRNYGYTF TGTGCCAGCCGAGGTGGGGGAGGGGACCGGAACTATGGCTACACCTTC
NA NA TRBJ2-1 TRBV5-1 CASSPGQQYNEQFF TGCGCCAGCAGTCCTGGACAGCAGTACAATGAGCAGTTCTTC
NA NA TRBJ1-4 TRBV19 CASEPAAGANEKLFF TGTGCCAGTGAACCCGCGGCGGGGGCTAATGAAAAACTGTTTTTT
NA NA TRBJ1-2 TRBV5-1 CASSLGSVTLNYGYTF TGCGCCAGCAGCTTGGGTTCAGTTACCCTTAACTATGGCTACACCTTC
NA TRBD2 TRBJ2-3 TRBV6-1 CASSEAMRGTDTQYF TGTGCCAGCAGTGAAGCAATGCGGGGGACAGATACGCAGTATTTT
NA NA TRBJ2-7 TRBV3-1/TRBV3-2 CASSQDWSSSYEQYF TGTGCCAGCAGCCAAGATTGGTCGTCCTCCTACGAGCAGTACTTC
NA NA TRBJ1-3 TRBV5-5 CASSLDSSGNTIYF TGTGCCAGCAGCTTGGATTCGAGCGGAAACACCATATATTTT
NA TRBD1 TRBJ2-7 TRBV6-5 CASRDDRALAYEQYF TGTGCCAGCAGAGATGACAGGGCCCTGGCCTACGAGCAGTACTTC
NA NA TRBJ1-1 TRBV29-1 CSVEDPWAVTEAFF TGCAGCGTTGAAGATCCCTGGGCGGTCACTGAAGCTTTCTTT
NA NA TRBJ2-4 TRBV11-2 CASSLVLAKNIQYF TGTGCCAGCAGCTTAGTACTAGCCAAAAACATTCAGTACTTC
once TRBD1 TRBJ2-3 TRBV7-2 CASSGGTGISTDTQYF TGTGCCAGCAGCGGCGGGACAGGGATTAGCACAGATACGCAGTATTTT
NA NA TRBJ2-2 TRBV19 CASTRRVQGNTGELFF TGTGCCAGTACGCGTAGAGTTCAGGGTAACACCGGGGAGCTGTTTTTT
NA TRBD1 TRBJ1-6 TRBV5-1 CASSSRQGATNSPLHF TGCGCCAGCAGCTCAAGACAGGGGGCAACTAATTCACCCCTCCACTTT
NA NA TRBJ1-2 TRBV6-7 CARRGSYGYTF TGTGCCAGGCGGGGCAGCTATGGCTACACCTTC
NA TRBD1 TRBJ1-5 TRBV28 CASRGTGGGNQPQHF TGTGCCAGCAGGGGGACAGGGGGCGGCAATCAGCCCCAGCATTTT
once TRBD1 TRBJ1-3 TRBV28 CASSLGGTGSGNTIYF TGTGCCAGCAGTTTAGGGGGGACAGGTTCCGGAAACACCATATATTTT
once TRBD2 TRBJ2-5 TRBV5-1 CASSFRLAGQETQYF TGCGCCAGCAGCTTCAGACTAGCGGGGCAAGAGACCCAGTACTTC
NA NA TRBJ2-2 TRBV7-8 CASSLSTANTGELFF TGTGCCAGCAGCTTATCTACGGCGAACACCGGGGAGCTGTTTTTT
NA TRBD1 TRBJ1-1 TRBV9 CASSSPLGRTGKEEAFF TGTGCCAGCAGCTCGCCCCTGGGGAGGACAGGGAAAGAAGAAGCTTTCTTT
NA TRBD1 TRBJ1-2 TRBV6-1 CASSEAIRTGTYGYTF TGTGCCAGCAGTGAAGCAATCAGGACAGGGACCTATGGCTACACCTTC
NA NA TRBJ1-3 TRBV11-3 CASSLGDYSGNTIYF TGTGCCAGCAGCTTAGGTGACTACTCTGGAAACACCATATATTTT
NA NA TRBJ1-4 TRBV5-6 CASSLDRLGEKLFF TGTGCCAGCAGCTTGGACAGACTGGGTGAAAAACTGTTTTTT
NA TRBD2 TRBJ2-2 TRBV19 CASSVAGDGELFF TGTGCCAGTTCGGTAGCGGGGGACGGGGAGCTGTTTTTT
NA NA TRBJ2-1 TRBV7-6 CAIGDREGGNEQFF TGTGCCATCGGTGACAGAGAGGGGGGCAATGAGCAGTTCTTC
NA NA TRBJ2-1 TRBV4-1 CASSQTAAGLTYNEQFF TGCGCCAGCAGCCAAACGGCGGCAGGGCTAACTTACAATGAGCAGTTCTTC
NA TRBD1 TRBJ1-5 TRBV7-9 CASSETGVQPQHF TGTGCCAGCAGCGAGACAGGGGTGCAGCCCCAGCATTTT
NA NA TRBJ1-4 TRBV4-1 CASSQRGLNGEKLFF TGCGCCAGCAGCCAGCGCGGATTAAACGGTGAAAAACTGTTTTTT
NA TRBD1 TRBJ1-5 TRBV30 CAWSSGTGGVQPQHF TGTGCCTGGAGTTCCGGGACAGGGGGGGTTCAGCCCCAGCATTTT
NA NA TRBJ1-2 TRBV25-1 CASSRKGGTYGYTF TGTGCCAGCAGCCGAAAGGGGGGTACCTATGGCTACACCTTC
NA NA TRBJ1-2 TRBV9 CASSEARDGPNYGYTF TGTGCCAGCAGCGAAGCGCGGGACGGCCCGAACTATGGCTACACCTTC
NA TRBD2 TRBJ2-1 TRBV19 CASSMGTTPYNEQFF TGTGCCAGTAGTATGGGGACTACTCCCTACAATGAGCAGTTCTTC
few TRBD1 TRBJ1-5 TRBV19 CASSYDRVGNQPQHF TGTGCCAGTAGCTACGACAGGGTGGGCAATCAGCCCCAGCATTTT
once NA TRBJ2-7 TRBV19 CASSIRGSYYEQYF TGTGCCAGTAGTATACGGGGATCCTACTACGAGCAGTACTTC
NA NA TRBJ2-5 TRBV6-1 CASSEGQGGEETQYF TGTGCCAGCAGTGAAGGACAGGGAGGAGAGGAGACCCAGTACTTC
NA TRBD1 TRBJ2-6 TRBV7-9 CASSTHRGTGANVLTF TGTGCCAGCAGCACACACAGGGGGACTGGGGCCAACGTCCTGACTTTC
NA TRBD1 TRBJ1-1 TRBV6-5 CASPRQGGMNTEAFF TGTGCCAGCCCGAGACAGGGGGGAATGAACACTGAAGCTTTCTTT
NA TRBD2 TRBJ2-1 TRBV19 CASKRTSVDNEQFF TGTGCCAGTAAACGGACTAGCGTCGACAATGAGCAGTTCTTC
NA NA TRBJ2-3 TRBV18 CASSPAASTDTQYF TGTGCCAGCTCACCGGCAGCCAGCACAGATACGCAGTATTTT
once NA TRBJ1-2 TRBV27 CASSLSVKGGYTF TGTGCCAGCAGTTTATCGGTAAAGGGTGGCTACACCTTC
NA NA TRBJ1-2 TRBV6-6 CASSPQLNYGYTF TGTGCCAGCAGTCCACAATTGAACTATGGCTACACCTTC
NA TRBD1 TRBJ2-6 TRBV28 CASSRLQGARGANVLTF TGTGCCAGCAGCCGCCTACAGGGGGCGCGCGGGGCCAACGTCCTGACTTTC
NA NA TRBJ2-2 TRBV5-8 CASRYRGRGRTGELFF TGTGCCAGCCGATACCGGGGCAGGGGGAGGACCGGGGAGCTGTTTTTT
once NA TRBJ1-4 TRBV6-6 CASSGNGGREKLFF TGTGCCAGCAGCGGCAACGGGGGTAGGGAAAAACTGTTTTTT
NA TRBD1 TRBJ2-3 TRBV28 CAGRDRGTDTQYF TGTGCCGGTCGGGACAGGGGTACAGATACGCAGTATTTT
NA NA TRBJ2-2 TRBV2 CASSSTPNRDTGELFF TGTGCCAGCAGTTCTACACCCAACCGGGACACCGGGGAGCTGTTTTTT
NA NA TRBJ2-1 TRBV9 CASSVGWASAYNEQFF TGTGCCAGCAGCGTAGGGTGGGCTAGCGCCTACAATGAGCAGTTCTTC
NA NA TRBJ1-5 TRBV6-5 CASTGERNQPQHF TGTGCCAGCACTGGGGAGCGCAATCAGCCCCAGCATTTT
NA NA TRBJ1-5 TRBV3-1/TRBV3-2 CASSQGDYQPQHF TGTGCCAGCAGCCAAGGGGATTACCAGCCCCAGCATTTT
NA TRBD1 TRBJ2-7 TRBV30 CAWRSTGVLGEQYF TGTGCCTGGAGGAGTACAGGGGTATTGGGCGAGCAGTACTTC
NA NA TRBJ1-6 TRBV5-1 CASSLGPGVENSPLHF TGCGCCAGCAGCTTAGGCCCCGGGGTTGAAAATTCACCCCTCCACTTT
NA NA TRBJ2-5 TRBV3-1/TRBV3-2 CASSQALAPPQETQYF TGTGCCAGCAGCCAAGCCCTAGCACCCCCACAAGAGACCCAGTACTTC
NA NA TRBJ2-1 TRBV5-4 CASSLGGTLYNEQFF TGTGCCAGCAGCTTGGGGGGCACTCTTTACAATGAGCAGTTCTTC